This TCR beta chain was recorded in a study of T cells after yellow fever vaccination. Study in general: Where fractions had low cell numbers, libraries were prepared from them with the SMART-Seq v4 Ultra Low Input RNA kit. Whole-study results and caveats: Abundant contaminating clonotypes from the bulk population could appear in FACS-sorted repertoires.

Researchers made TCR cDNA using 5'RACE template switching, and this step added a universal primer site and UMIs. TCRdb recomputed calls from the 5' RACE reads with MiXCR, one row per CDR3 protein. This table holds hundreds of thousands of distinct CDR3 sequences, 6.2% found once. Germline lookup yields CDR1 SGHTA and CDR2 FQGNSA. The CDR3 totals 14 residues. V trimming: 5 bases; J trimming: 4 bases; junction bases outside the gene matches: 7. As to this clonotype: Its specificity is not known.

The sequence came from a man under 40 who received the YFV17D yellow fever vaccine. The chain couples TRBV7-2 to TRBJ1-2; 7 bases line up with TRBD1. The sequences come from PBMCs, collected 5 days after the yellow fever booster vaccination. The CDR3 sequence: CASSPGTVVYGYTF. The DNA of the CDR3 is TGTGCCAGCAGCCCAGGGACAGTAGTCTATGGCTACACCTTC. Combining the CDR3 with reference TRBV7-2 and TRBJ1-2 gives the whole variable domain GAGVSQSPSNKVTEKGKDVELRCDPISGHTALYWYRQSLGQGLEFLIYFQGNSAPDKSGLPSDRFSAERTGGSVSTLTIQRTQQEDSAVYLCASSPGTVVYGYTFGSGTRLTVV.